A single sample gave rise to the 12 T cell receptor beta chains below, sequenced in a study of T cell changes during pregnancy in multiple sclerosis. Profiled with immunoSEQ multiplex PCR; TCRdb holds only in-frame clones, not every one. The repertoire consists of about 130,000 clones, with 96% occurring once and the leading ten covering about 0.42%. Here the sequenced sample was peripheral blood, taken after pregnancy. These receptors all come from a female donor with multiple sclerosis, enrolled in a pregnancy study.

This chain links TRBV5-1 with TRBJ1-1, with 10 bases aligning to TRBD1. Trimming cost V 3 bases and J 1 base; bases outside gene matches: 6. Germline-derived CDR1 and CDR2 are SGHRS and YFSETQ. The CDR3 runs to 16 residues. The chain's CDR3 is CASSSAGTGENTEAFF. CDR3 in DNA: TGCGCCAGCAGCTCCGCCGGGACAGGGGAGAACACTGAAGCTTTCTTT. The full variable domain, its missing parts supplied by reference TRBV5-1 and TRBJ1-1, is KAGVTQTPRYLIKTRGQQVTLSCSPISGHRSVSWYQQTPGQGLQFLFEYFSETQRNKGNFPGRFSGRQFSNSRSEMNVSTLELGDSALYLCASSSAGTGENTEAFFGQGTRLTVV.

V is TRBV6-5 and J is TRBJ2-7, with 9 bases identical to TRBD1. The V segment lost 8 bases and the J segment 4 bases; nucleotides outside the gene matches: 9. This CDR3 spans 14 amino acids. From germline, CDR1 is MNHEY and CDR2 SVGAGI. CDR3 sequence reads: CASCKDRGAYEQYF. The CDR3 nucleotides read TGTGCCAGCTGCAAGGACAGGGGAGCGTACGAGCAGTACTTC.

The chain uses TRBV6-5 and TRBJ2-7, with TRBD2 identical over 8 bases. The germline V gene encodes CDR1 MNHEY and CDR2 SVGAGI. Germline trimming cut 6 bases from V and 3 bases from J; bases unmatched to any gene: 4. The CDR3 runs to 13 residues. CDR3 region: CASRNGGGYEQYF. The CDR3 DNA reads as TGTGCCAGCAGGAACGGGGGGGGCTACGAGCAGTACTTC.

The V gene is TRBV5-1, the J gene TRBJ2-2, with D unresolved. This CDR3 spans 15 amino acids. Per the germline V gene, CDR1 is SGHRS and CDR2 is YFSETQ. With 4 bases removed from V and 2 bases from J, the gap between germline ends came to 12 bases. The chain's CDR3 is CASSPTPFNTGELFF. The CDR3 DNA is TGCGCCAGCAGCCCAACACCTTTTAACACCGGGGAGCTGTTTTTT. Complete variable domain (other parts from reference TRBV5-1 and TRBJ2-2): KAGVTQTPRYLIKTRGQQVTLSCSPISGHRSVSWYQQTPGQGLQFLFEYFSETQRNKGNFPGRFSGRQFSNSRSEMNVSTLELGDSALYLCASSPTPFNTGELFFGEGSRLTVL.

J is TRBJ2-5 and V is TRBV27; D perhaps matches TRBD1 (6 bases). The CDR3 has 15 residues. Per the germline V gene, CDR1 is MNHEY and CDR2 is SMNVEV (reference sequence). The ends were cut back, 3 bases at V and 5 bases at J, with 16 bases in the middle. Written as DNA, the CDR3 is TGTGCCAGCAGTTTCGGCAGGGGCCGTGCGGAGACCCAGTACTTC. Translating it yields CASSFGRGRAETQYF.

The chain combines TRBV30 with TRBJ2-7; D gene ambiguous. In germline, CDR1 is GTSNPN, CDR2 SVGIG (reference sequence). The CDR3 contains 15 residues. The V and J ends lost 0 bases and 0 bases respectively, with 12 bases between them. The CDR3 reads CAWSVQMVSSYEQYF. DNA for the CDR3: TGTGCCTGGAGTGTACAAATGGTAAGCTCCTACGAGCAGTACTTC.

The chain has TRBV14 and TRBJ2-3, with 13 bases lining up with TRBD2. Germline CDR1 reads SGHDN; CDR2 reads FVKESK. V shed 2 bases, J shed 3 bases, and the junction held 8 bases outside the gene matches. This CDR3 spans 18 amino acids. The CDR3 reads CASSQSWTSGSITDTQYF. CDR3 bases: TGTGCCAGCAGCCAAAGTTGGACTAGCGGGAGCATAACAGATACGCAGTATTTT.

This chain's CDR3 is CASSLTANNTEAFF. The CDR3 DNA sequence: TGTGCCAGCAGCTTGACAGCGAACAACACTGAAGCTTTCTTT. The chain carries TRBV13 and TRBJ1-1; D possibly corresponds to TRBD1 (5 bases). From germline, CDR1 is PRHDT and CDR2 FYEKMQ (reference sequence). The V end lost 3 bases, the J end lost 2 bases, and 10 bases lay between the germline ends. The CDR3 covers 14 residues.

The CDR3 spells CSVRGLAETGELFF. The CDR3 nucleotides read TGCAGCGTGAGGGGACTAGCGGAGACCGGGGAGCTGTTTTTT. J is TRBJ2-2 and V is TRBV29-1; TRBD2 agrees at 11 bases. Germline CDR1 and CDR2: SQVTM and ANQGSEA. V lost 6 bases and J lost 5; bases outside the gene matches: 5. CDR3 length: 14 amino acids.

CDR3 loop: CASSLSADIFYTF. CDR3 bases: TGTGCCAGCAGTTTATCCGCGGACATCTTCTACACCTTC. The chain uses TRBV27 and TRBJ1-2; maybe TRBD1 (5 bases). In germline, CDR1 is MNHEY, CDR2 SMNVEV (reference sequence). Between the trimmed V and J ends, which lost 0 bases and 10 bases, there was a span of 12 bases. This CDR3 comprises 13 residues.

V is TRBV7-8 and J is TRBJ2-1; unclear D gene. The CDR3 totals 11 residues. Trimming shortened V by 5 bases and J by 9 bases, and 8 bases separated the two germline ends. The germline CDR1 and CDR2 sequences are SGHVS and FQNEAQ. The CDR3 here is CASSTRSEQFF. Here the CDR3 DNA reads TGTGCCAGCAGCACTCGTAGTGAGCAGTTCTTC.

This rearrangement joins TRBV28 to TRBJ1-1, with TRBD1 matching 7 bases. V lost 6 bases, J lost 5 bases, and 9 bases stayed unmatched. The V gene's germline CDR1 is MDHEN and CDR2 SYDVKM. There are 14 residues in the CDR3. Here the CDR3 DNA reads TGTGCCAGCAGCCTGCAACAGGGGAGGACTGAAGCTTTCTTT. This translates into CASSLQQGRTEAFF.